Below are 15 T cell receptor beta chains sequenced from a single sample in a study of the immune and genomic landscape of osteosarcoma. Some clones are missing from TCRdb's copy, which holds only in-frame ones; the method was immunoSEQ multiplex PCR. The table shows around 400 clones, with 83% occurring only once. Sequenced: tumor tissue from a local recurrence in the humerus. The receptors here all came from a woman younger than 35 with osteosarcoma.

J is TRBJ2-3 and V is TRBV5-4, with 7 bases that match TRBD1. The germline V gene encodes CDR1 SGHNT and CDR2 YYREEE (reference sequence). V trimming: 0 bases; J trimming: 5 bases; junction bases outside the gene matches: 6. This CDR3 spans 15 amino acids. This CDR3 reads CASSLEGGLVDTQYF. The DNA of the CDR3 is TGTGCCAGCAGCTTGGAAGGGGGCCTGGTAGATACGCAGTATTTT.

The gene calls are TRBV5-1 and TRBJ2-1; no reliable D call. The germline V and J ends were trimmed by 2 bases and 6 bases, with 6 bases remaining between them. Germline values: CDR1 SGHRS, CDR2 YFSETQ. The CDR3 consists of 12 residues. The CDR3 region is CASSLSVNEQFF. The CDR3 DNA is TGCGCCAGCAGCTTATCGGTCAATGAGCAGTTCTTC.

This clone was detected once. The chain carries TRBV6-6 and TRBJ2-1; D is unclear. This CDR3 has 12 amino acids. Per germline, CDR1 MNHNY and CDR2 SVGAGI (reference sequence). V was trimmed by 2 bases and J by 6 bases, leaving 5 bases between them. The CDR3, as DNA: TGTGCCAGCAGTTACGCTAGCAATGAGCAGTTCTTC. Translating gives CASSYASNEQFF.

This clone appeared a single time. The chain has TRBV6-1 and TRBJ2-6; 8 bases fit TRBD1. This CDR3 region has 18 residues. Germline assignment: CDR1 MNHNS and CDR2 SASEGT. Trimming removed 4 bases from V and 3 bases from J; junction bases left unmatched: 11. This chain's CDR3 is CASSAHGQGESGANVLTF. The CDR3 DNA is TGTGCCAGCAGTGCTCACGGACAGGGAGAAAGTGGGGCCAACGTCCTGACTTTC.

This chain connects TRBV29-1 to TRBJ2-5, with 12 bases matching TRBD2. The V gene end was trimmed by 4 bases and the J gene end by 2 bases; junction bases not matched to a gene: 8. The CDR3 has 16 amino acids. Germline CDR1 reads SQVTM; CDR2 reads ANQGSEA. The CDR3 DNA sequence: TGCAGCGTTGCTGGACTAGCGGGATTTGGTCAAGAGACCCAGTACTTC. Residues: CSVAGLAGFGQETQYF. The full variable domain, in which reference TRBV29-1 and TRBJ2-5 provide the parts outside the CDR3, is SAVISQKPSRDICQRGTSLTIQCQVDSQVTMMFWYRQQPGQSLTLIATANQGSEATYESGFVIDKFPISRPNLTFSTLTVSNMSPEDSSIYLCSVAGLAGFGQETQYFGPGTRLLVL.

A single count supports this clone. The chain recombines TRBV19 with TRBJ2-4; TRBD2 is a possible D gene (6 bases). Germline V gene data show CDR1 as LNHDA and CDR2 as SQIVND (reference sequence). There are 11 residues in the CDR3. Trimming cost V 4 bases and J 10 bases, with 8 bases left between them. Written as DNA, the CDR3 is TGTGCCAGTAGTACCGGGAGTATTCAGTACTTC. It is translated as CASSTGSIQYF.

This clone was seen just once. The chain links TRBV6-4 to TRBJ2-3; TRBD1 agrees at 10 bases. After removal of 2 bases from V and 1 base from J, the junction contained 0 bases not matched to a gene. Looked up from germline, CDR1 is MRHNA and CDR2 is SNTAGT. This CDR3 is 15 amino acids long. This CDR3 is CASSDGTGGTDTQYF. In nucleotides, the CDR3 is TGTGCCAGCAGTGACGGGACAGGGGGCACAGATACGCAGTATTTT.

The CDR3 DNA follows: TGTGCCAGCAGCTTAGCGGACAGCTACACCTACGAGCAGTACTTC. Translating it yields CASSLADSYTYEQYF. The rearrangement joins TRBV7-6 to TRBJ2-7; D may be TRBD1 (6 bases). Per germline, CDR1 SGHVS and CDR2 FNYEAQ. V was trimmed by 0 bases and J by 2 bases, leaving 11 bases between them. There are 15 residues in the CDR3.

The chain recombines TRBV5-1 with TRBJ1-4; 7 bases are a match to TRBD1. V shed 0 bases, J shed 0 bases, and the junction held 2 bases outside the gene matches. CDR3 length: 16 residues. Germline assignment: CDR1 SGHRS and CDR2 YFSETQ. CDR3: CASSLGQGATNEKLFF. The CDR3 nucleotides read TGCGCCAGCAGCTTGGGGCAGGGGGCAACTAATGAAAAACTGTTTTTT.

The chain carries TRBV27 and TRBJ1-2; the match to TRBD1 covers 8 bases. The CDR3 loop spans 13 amino acids. Germline V lookup: CDR1 MNHEY, CDR2 SMNVEV (reference sequence). The V and J ends lost 6 bases and 6 bases, in that order; junction bases with no gene match: 6. CDR3 sequence: CASRAQGADGYTF. The CDR3 coding sequence is TGTGCCAGCAGGGCGCAGGGGGCGGATGGCTACACCTTC.

This sequence joins TRBV7-9 and TRBJ2-2; D remains unclear. Germline V lookup: CDR1 SEHNR, CDR2 FQNEAQ (reference sequence). Trimming pared 5 bases from V and 6 bases from J, leaving 7 bases between. The CDR3 contains 12 residues. The CDR3 here is CASSLEAGELFF. The CDR3, as DNA: TGTGCCAGCAGCCTGGAAGCCGGGGAGCTGTTTTTT.

The chain has TRBV2 and TRBJ1-6; no firm D call. This CDR3 is built from 15 residues. The V gene's germline CDR1 is SNHLY and CDR2 FYNNEI. The V end was cut by 3 bases, the J end by 6 bases, with 12 bases between. The CDR3 sequence is CASSDITDINSPLHF. DNA of the CDR3: TGTGCCAGCAGTGATATAACAGATATTAATTCACCCCTCCACTTT. The whole variable domain, filled in from reference TRBV2 and TRBJ1-6, reads EPEVTQTPSHQVTQMGQEVILRCVPISNHLYFYWYRQILGQKVEFLVSFYNNEISEKSEIFDDQFSVERPDGSNFTLKIRSTKLEDSAMYFCASSDITDINSPLHFGNGTRLTVT.

The rearrangement joins TRBV11-2 to TRBJ2-7; 7 bases line up with TRBD2. The V segment lost 5 bases and the J segment 1 base; nucleotides outside the gene matches: 8. The CDR3 runs to 15 residues. Per germline, CDR1 SGHAT and CDR2 FQNNGV. Here the CDR3 reads CASSRLLGGSYEQYF. CDR3 DNA: TGTGCCAGCAGCCGACTCCTGGGGGGGTCCTACGAGCAGTACTTC.

The CDR3 is CASSPPGGASNSPLHF. DNA for the CDR3: TGTGCCAGCTCACCCCCGGGGGGGGCCTCGAATTCACCCCTCCACTTT. The genes are TRBV18 and TRBJ1-6, with D possibly being TRBD1 (6 bases). This CDR3 has 16 residues. Trimming stripped 3 bases from V and 7 bases from J, with 16 bases between. Per the germline V gene, CDR1 is KGHSH and CDR2 is LQKENI.

The chain is built from TRBV6-5 and TRBJ1-1; 10 bases are shared with TRBD1. Germline assignment: CDR1 MNHEY and CDR2 SVGAGI. This CDR3 spans 14 amino acids. V shed 6 bases, J shed 6 bases, and the junction held 7 bases outside the gene matches. The CDR3 region has the DNA TGTGCCAGCAGGGGACAGGGGCTAGGCGCTGAAGCTTTCTTT. Translating it yields CASRGQGLGAEAFF.